This T cell receptor beta chain was sequenced in a study of cytomegalovirus exposure and HLA in healthy donors. Measured with immunoSEQ multiplex PCR; TCRdb has only the in-frame clones, and not every one. The table shows about 110,000 clones, with about 94% occurring only once. The CDR3 sequence is 17 residues long. Looked up from germline, CDR1 is SGDLS and CDR2 is YYNGEE. V lost 3 bases, J lost 1 base, and 6 bases stayed unmatched. The sequence was collected from a woman aged 18-30 years in good health and CMV-seronegative. The J gene is TRBJ2-6, the V gene TRBV9; TRBD1 matches at 8 bases. Input material: PBMCs. CDR3 in amino acids: CASSGRGRRSGANVLTF. Written as DNA, the CDR3 is TGTGCCAGCAGCGGCAGGGGGCGGCGGTCTGGGGCCAACGTCCTGACTTTC.